One T cell receptor beta chain is described in this entry. Its antigen is as yet unknown. CDR1 is KGHSH and CDR2 is LQKENI in the germline V gene. V was pared by 5 bases and J by 3 bases, with 8 bases of the junction left unmatched. The CDR3 sequence is 15 residues long. The data were obtained in a study of cytomegalovirus exposure and HLA in healthy donors. The table came from immunoSEQ multiplex PCR; TCRdb's copy has only in-frame clones and leaves some out. The sample lists around 150,000 clones; about nine tenths were seen once. Overall study findings and caveats: A later analysis found first-cohort TCR clusters tended to co-occur in the 90 to 150 validation repertoires. Three CMV-associated chains were confirmed in vitro to be specific for CMV antigens. Rare TCR sequences predominated, though certain public TCRs were found in many donors. Among TCR beta chains, those listed as cytomegalovirus-associated numbered over 150.

The source is a man in his late teens or twenties in good health and CMV-seropositive. Material: PBMCs. This chain uses TRBV18 with TRBJ2-7; 9 bases match TRBD1. As DNA, the CDR3 is TGTGCCAGCTCAAACCGACAGGGGGGTTACTACGAGCAGTACTTC. Translation: CASSNRQGGYYEQYF.